These 8 T cell receptor beta chains came from one sample sequenced in a study of blood T cell repertoires in COVID-19. Some clones are missing from TCRdb's copy, which holds only in-frame ones; the method was immunoSEQ multiplex PCR. The sample yields about 150,000 clones, around four fifths seen once. Sequenced material: peripheral blood. Receptors originate from a woman in her 70s who had recovered from COVID-19.

The rearrangement joins TRBV6-5 to TRBJ1-2; D is unclear. This CDR3 has 14 residues. From germline, CDR1 is MNHEY and CDR2 SVGAGI. V was trimmed by 7 bases and J by 11 bases, leaving 23 bases between them. CDR3 in amino acids: CASTPSGSGGGYTF. Written as DNA, the CDR3 is TGTGCCAGCACGCCATCGGGGTCCGGAGGTGGTTACACCTTC.

The rearrangement joins TRBV28 to TRBJ1-2; possible D gene TRBD1, 6 bases. Germline V gene data show CDR1 as MDHEN and CDR2 as SYDVKM. V shed 8 bases and J shed 4 bases, with 11 bases lying between them. CDR3 size: 12 residues. The CDR3 loop is CASRGDTYGYTF. The CDR3 region has the DNA TGTGCCAGCCGGGGGGACACCTATGGCTACACCTTC.

The chain has TRBV4-2 and TRBJ2-1; 11 nucleotides agree with TRBD2. CDR1 LGHNA and CDR2 YNFKEQ come from the germline V gene. This CDR3 has 18 amino acids. The J segment lost 4 bases and the V segment lost 1 base, leaving 9 bases of the junction unmatched. The CDR3 here is CASSQGVSGGALYNEQFF. The CDR3, as DNA: TGTGCCAGCAGCCAAGGGGTTAGCGGGGGGGCATTGTACAATGAGCAGTTCTTC.

The chain carries TRBV27 and TRBJ2-7; 12 bases match TRBD2. Trimming cost V 3 bases and J 5 bases; bases outside gene matches: 2. The CDR3 consists of 14 residues. CDR1 is MNHEY, CDR2 SMNVEV, per germline (reference sequence). The CDR3 loop reads CASSFTSGRNEQYF. In nucleotides, the CDR3 is TGTGCCAGCAGTTTTACTAGCGGGAGGAACGAGCAGTACTTC.

V gene TRBV19 combines with J gene TRBJ2-7; TRBD1 matches 9 bases. The CDR3 sequence is 15 residues long. V was clipped by 5 bases and J by 0 bases; unmatched bases: 5. The germline CDR1 and CDR2 sequences are LNHDA and SQIVND (reference sequence). For the CDR3, the DNA is TGTGCCAGTAGTCCGAGACAGGGGGGCTCCTACGAGCAGTACTTC. This sequence encodes CASSPRQGGSYEQYF.

The V gene is TRBV10-3, the J gene TRBJ2-7; no reliable D call. The germline CDR1 and CDR2 sequences are ENHRY and SYGVKD. The CDR3 is 15 amino acids. With 0 bases removed from V and 0 bases from J, the gap between germline ends came to 9 bases. The CDR3 loop reads CAISESDWSSYEQYF. DNA for the CDR3: TGTGCCATCAGTGAGTCCGATTGGAGCTCCTACGAGCAGTACTTC.

This clone was found a few times. V usage is TRBV29-1 and J usage is TRBJ1-2; D unresolved. The CDR3 extends over 14 amino acids. Germline V lookup: CDR1 SQVTM, CDR2 ANQGSEA. V lost 4 bases and J lost 7, with 19 bases in between. The CDR3 here is CSVGSGLPSSGYTF. The CDR3 DNA reads TGCAGCGTTGGCTCTGGACTCCCGAGTTCTGGCTACACCTTC.

This chain links TRBV4-2 with TRBJ2-7; D is possibly TRBD1 (6 bases). Trimming took 4 bases from V and 5 from J, leaving 18 bases between them. The germline V gene has CDR1 LGHNA and CDR2 YNFKEQ. The length of the CDR3 is 15 residues. The CDR3 spells CASSRGLTGSNEQYF. The CDR3 coding sequence is TGTGCCAGCAGCCGAGGACTCACAGGGTCCAACGAGCAGTACTTC.